Shown below are 24 T cell receptor beta chains from a single sample sequenced in a study of shared clonotypes between healthy human individuals. Profiling relied on immunoSEQ multiplex PCR, and the TCRdb table lists in-frame clones only, not all of them. The repertoire has approximately 500,000 clones, 70% to 80% of them found once; the top ten carry more than 10%. Sequenced material: PBMCs. Source of these receptors: a woman aged 40 to 50 in good health. Some clones in this sample may be carry-over from other donors' samples.

There are a few counts of this clone. The chain employs TRBV7-2 and TRBJ1-5, with 7 nucleotides matching TRBD1. V gave up 5 bases and J gave up 5 bases; unmatched junction bases: 6. Looked up from germline, CDR1 is SGHTA and CDR2 is FQGNSA. This CDR3 region has 14 residues. CDR3 in amino acids: CASSLNRGDQPQHF. CDR3 bases: TGTGCCAGCAGCCTCAACAGGGGAGATCAGCCCCAGCATTTT.

This rearrangement joins TRBV5-4 to TRBJ1-4; D is possibly TRBD1 (6 bases). The CDR3 length is 14 residues. Per germline, CDR1 SGHNT and CDR2 YYREEE (reference sequence). V lost 4 bases to trimming and J lost 5 bases, with 12 bases between them. CDR3 sequence (DNA): TGTGCCAGCAGCGTCGGGACACAGAATGAAAAACTGTTTTTT. Translated, it gives CASSVGTQNEKLFF.

The CDR3 loop reads CASSIGTSGHNEQFF. CDR3 nucleotide sequence: TGTGCCAGTAGTATCGGGACTAGCGGTCACAATGAGCAGTTCTTC. The V and J genes are TRBV19 and TRBJ2-1; 11 nucleotides line up with TRBD2. Trimming removed 3 bases from V and 5 bases from J; junction bases left unmatched: 3. CDR1 and CDR2 from the germline V gene are LNHDA and SQIVND (reference sequence). The CDR3 is made up of 15 amino acids.

The chain employs TRBV10-3 and TRBJ1-1; maybe TRBD1 (5 bases). The CDR3 length is 16 residues. The V gene lost 3 bases and the J gene lost 1 base, with 15 bases spanning the gap. Germline V CDR1 and CDR2: ENHRY, SYGVKD. The CDR3 nucleotides read TGTGCCATCAGTGACCCGAGGAGGGGCAAGAACACTGAAGCTTTCTTT. Amino acids: CAISDPRRGKNTEAFF.

The rearrangement joins TRBV7-9 to TRBJ1-2; D possibly corresponds to TRBD1 (6 bases). This CDR3 contains 13 residues. The V end lost 1 base, the J end lost 6 bases, and 9 bases lay between the germline ends. Germline V lookup: CDR1 SEHNR, CDR2 FQNEAQ (reference sequence). The CDR3 reads CASSLEQGHGYTF. The CDR3 DNA follows: TGTGCCAGCAGCTTAGAACAGGGTCATGGCTACACCTTC.

The chain links TRBV27 to TRBJ2-7; unclear D gene. The CDR3 sequence is 11 residues long. Trimming removed 8 bases from V and 4 bases from J, with 9 bases in between. Germline values: CDR1 MNHEY, CDR2 SMNVEV (reference sequence). The CDR3 DNA sequence: TGTGCCAGCCAACCTGGATACGAGCAGTACTTC. As protein: CASQPGYEQYF.

This chain joins TRBV18 and TRBJ2-3; weak D call: TRBD2 (6 bases). CDR3 length equals 15 residues. Germline V gives CDR1 KGHSH, CDR2 LQKENI. V was trimmed by 6 bases and J by 1 base, leaving 14 bases between them. The CDR3, as DNA: TGTGCCAGCTCCCCCGAAATAGCGGGCACAGATACGCAGTATTTT. It encodes CASSPEIAGTDTQYF.

Concerning this clone itself: This sample also contains other DNA sequences that code for the same CDR3. The chain links TRBV11-2 to TRBJ2-7, with D possibly being TRBD2 (6 bases). V lost 5 bases and J 3 bases, leaving 14 bases between the germline ends. This CDR3 is 14 amino acids long. Per germline, CDR1 SGHAT and CDR2 FQNNGV. CDR3 bases: TGTGCCAGCAGCCTTGGCCTGGGACTCTACGAGCAGTACTTC. Its translation: CASSLGLGLYEQYF.

The rearrangement links TRBV27 to TRBJ2-1, with unresolved D. V lost 2 bases and J lost 1, with 3 bases in between. The germline V gene encodes CDR1 MNHEY and CDR2 SMNVEV (reference sequence). The CDR3 runs 13 residues. The CDR3 sequence: CASSLVSYNEQFF. For the CDR3, the DNA is TGTGCCAGCAGTTTAGTTTCCTACAATGAGCAGTTCTTC.

In its sample, this clone was seen a few times. CDR3 nucleotides: TGTGCCAGCAGATGGGGGGAGAAGGCAAGCAATCAGCCCCAGCATTTT. Translation: CASRWGEKASNQPQHF. This sequence joins TRBV27 and TRBJ1-5; tentative D call: TRBD1 (5 bases). This CDR3 region has 16 residues. Germline-derived CDR1 and CDR2 are MNHEY and SMNVEV (reference sequence). V gave up 6 bases and J gave up 1 base, with 16 bases separating them.

The chain has TRBV2 and TRBJ2-1, with TRBD1 matching over 10 bases. J was trimmed by 5 bases and V by 7 bases; bases with no gene match: 5. Looked up from germline, CDR1 is SNHLY and CDR2 is FYNNEI. There are 14 residues in the CDR3. CDR3 bases: TGTGCCAGCACTCGGGACAGGGGAAACAATGAGCAGTTCTTC. It translates to CASTRDRGNNEQFF.

This clone occurred once. V and J are TRBV7-3 and TRBJ2-2, with TRBD1 matching 10 bases. Trimming at V came to 5 bases and at J to 6 bases, leaving 3 bases not matched to a gene. The CDR3 extends over 14 amino acids. CDR1 and CDR2 from the germline V gene are SGHTA and FQGTGA. CDR3 loop: CASSIDRGPGELFF. The CDR3 nucleotides are TGTGCCAGCAGCATTGACAGGGGGCCCGGGGAGCTGTTTTTT.

This clone appeared once. The gene calls are TRBV2 and TRBJ2-5; perhaps TRBD1 as D (7 bases). The CDR3 runs 15 residues. The V and J ends lost 5 bases and 2 bases respectively, with 15 bases between them. CDR1 is SNHLY, CDR2 FYNNEI, per germline. This chain's CDR3 is CASSTWDSGQETQYF. The DNA of the CDR3 is TGTGCCAGCAGTACTTGGGACAGCGGGCAAGAGACCCAGTACTTC.

The chain combines TRBV30 with TRBJ2-1; 7 bases align to TRBD2. The CDR3 spans 15 residues. Germline V gene data show CDR1 as GTSNPN and CDR2 as SVGIG (reference sequence). V gave up 5 bases and J gave up 3 bases; unmatched junction bases: 10. This chain's CDR3 is CAWQSGVNVYNEQFF. CDR3 DNA sequence: TGTGCCTGGCAAAGCGGGGTTAACGTCTACAATGAGCAGTTCTTC.

This chain joins TRBV27 and TRBJ2-3; 11 positions agree with TRBD2. The CDR3 spans 17 residues. After removal of 8 bases from V and 0 bases from J, the junction contained 10 bases not matched to a gene. The germline V gene has CDR1 MNHEY and CDR2 SMNVEV (reference sequence). The CDR3 DNA sequence: TGTGCCAGCCCAGGACTAGCGGGCGACCTAAGCACAGATACGCAGTATTTT. Protein: CASPGLAGDLSTDTQYF.

The CDR3 DNA reads TGTGCCAGCACTCCCGCGGGGACTGAAGCTTTCTTT. It yields the protein CASTPAGTEAFF. V usage is TRBV6-1 and J usage is TRBJ1-1; D remains unclear. From germline, CDR1 is MNHNS and CDR2 SASEGT. The CDR3 has 12 residues. The V gene lost 7 bases and the J gene lost 5 bases, with 11 bases spanning the gap.

Many counts were recorded for this clone. The chain uses TRBV7-4 and TRBJ2-7; 8 bases align to TRBD1. The V and J ends lost 0 bases and 1 base, in that order; junction bases with no gene match: 14. In germline, CDR1 is SGHVT, CDR2 SQSDAQ. The CDR3 is 19 residues long. The CDR3 DNA is TGTGCCAGCAGCTTAGCGGTGAGAACAGGGGGACTGGGGTCCTACGAGCAGTACTTC. The encoded protein is CASSLAVRTGGLGSYEQYF.

The V and J genes are TRBV6-5 and TRBJ2-7; 10 bases are shared with TRBD1. The junction had 5 bases not matched to a gene; V was cut back by 5 bases and J by 1 base. Per germline, CDR1 MNHEY and CDR2 SVGAGI. The CDR3 runs to 15 residues. The CDR3 DNA follows: TGTGCCAGCAGTCCAGGGACAGGGGAATCCTACGAGCAGTACTTC. Protein product: CASSPGTGESYEQYF.

The chain has TRBV7-8 and TRBJ2-1; TRBD2 aligns across 8 bases. Germline loops: CDR1 SGHVS, CDR2 FQNEAQ. The J segment lost 2 bases and the V segment lost 5 bases, leaving 8 bases of the junction unmatched. The CDR3 is made up of 16 amino acids. For the CDR3, the DNA is TGTGCCAGCAGCCTAACACCGGGACTAGCCTACAATGAGCAGTTCTTC. Translation: CASSLTPGLAYNEQFF.

Concerning this clone itself: A much larger clonotype is one base distant, so this may be a read error. The rearrangement uses TRBV28 and TRBJ2-7; 10 bases are shared with TRBD1. CDR1 MDHEN and CDR2 SYDVKM come from the germline V gene. Losses at the gene ends were 6 bases for V and 3 bases for J; bases not matched to a gene: 2. This CDR3 contains 13 residues. In nucleotides, the CDR3 is TGTGCCAGCAGCTGGGACAGGGGCTACGAGCAGTACTTC. This codes for CASSWDRGYEQYF. Using reference TRBV28 and TRBJ2-7 for the parts outside the CDR3, the full variable domain is DVKVTQSSRYLVKRTGEKVFLECVQDMDHENMFWYRQDPGLGLRLIYFSYDVKMKEKGDIPEGYSVSREKKERFSLILESASTNQTSMYLCASSWDRGYEQYFGPGTRLTVT.

Only a few counts were recorded for this clone. This rearrangement joins TRBV7-9 to TRBJ1-1; D unclear. V was shortened by 5 bases and J by 2 bases, with 6 bases between the two germline ends. CDR1 and CDR2 from the germline V gene are SEHNR and FQNEAQ (reference sequence). CDR3 length: 12 amino acids. CDR3 loop: CASSQYNTEAFF. The CDR3, as DNA: TGTGCCAGCAGCCAGTATAACACTGAAGCTTTCTTT.

The chain is built from TRBV19 and TRBJ1-1; tentative D call: TRBD1 (5 bases). This CDR3 is built from 13 residues. The germline CDR1 and CDR2 sequences are LNHDA and SQIVND (reference sequence). Trimming cost V 2 bases and J 6 bases, with 10 bases left between them. CDR3 DNA: TGTGCCAGTAGTATATACCAGGGCCCTGAAGCTTTCTTT. As protein: CASSIYQGPEAFF.

The DNA for the CDR3 is TGTGCCAGCAGCCACGTCCCAGGAGCTAACTATGGCTACACCTTC. Protein sequence: CASSHVPGANYGYTF. The chain joins TRBV11-2 to TRBJ1-2; D is ambiguous. Trimming took off 5 bases at V and 0 bases at J, with 13 bases between the two ends. Germline V CDR1 and CDR2: SGHAT, FQNNGV. This CDR3 has 15 amino acids.

The V call is TRBV30, the J call TRBJ2-4; D may be TRBD1 or TRBD2 (6 bases each). Germline V lookup: CDR1 GTSNPN, CDR2 SVGIG (reference sequence). V was clipped by 3 bases and J by 1 base, with 13 bases between them. The CDR3 runs 15 residues. In DNA form, the CDR3 reads TGTGCCTGGAGAGGGGGACGGGGGGCCAAAAACATTCAGTACTTC. It specifies CAWRGGRGAKNIQYF.